This T cell receptor beta chain was recorded in a study of beta chain features in type 1 diabetes. About the study: About 110,000,000 sorted cells were examined across all samples. Notes on the study in general: All four CD4+ subsets from Type 1 diabetes patients carried moderately but significantly shorter TCRB CDR3s.

Per donor, one heparinised blood draw averaged around 110 mL. Reverse transcription of all isolated RNA meant that expressed TCRB transcripts were sequenced. Approximately 3.5 million reads per sample on average were obtained from naive, central memory and regulatory T cell samples. TCRdb keeps only in-frame clones here, not all; method: immunoSEQ multiplex PCR. The sample consists of around 100,000 clones, 28% of them appearing once. Only a few counts were recorded for this clone. The antigen is not known. The CDR3 is 15 residues long. V shed 3 bases and J 2 bases; nucleotides not matched to a gene: 4. Germline loops: CDR1 LNHDA, CDR2 SQIVND (reference sequence).

Sequencing was carried out using central memory CD4+ T cells from blood. This receptor was taken from a woman between 18 and 29 years old with type 1 diabetes. This chain uses TRBV19 with TRBJ2-1; 7 nucleotides line up with TRBD2. The CDR3 loop is CASSMGGYTYNEQFF. CDR3 DNA: TGTGCCAGTAGTATGGGAGGGTACACCTACAATGAGCAGTTCTTC.